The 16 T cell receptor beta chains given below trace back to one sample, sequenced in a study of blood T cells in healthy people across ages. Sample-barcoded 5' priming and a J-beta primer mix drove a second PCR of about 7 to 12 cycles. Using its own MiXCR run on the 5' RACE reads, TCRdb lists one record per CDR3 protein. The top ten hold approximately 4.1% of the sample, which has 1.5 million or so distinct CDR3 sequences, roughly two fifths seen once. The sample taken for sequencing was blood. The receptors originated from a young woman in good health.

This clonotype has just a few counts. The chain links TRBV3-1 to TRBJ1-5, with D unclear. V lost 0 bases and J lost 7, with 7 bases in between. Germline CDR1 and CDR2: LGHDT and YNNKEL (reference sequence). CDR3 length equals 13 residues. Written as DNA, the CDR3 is TGTGCCAGCAGCCAAGATTTCCTCCAGCCCCAGCATTTT. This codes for CASSQDFLQPQHF.

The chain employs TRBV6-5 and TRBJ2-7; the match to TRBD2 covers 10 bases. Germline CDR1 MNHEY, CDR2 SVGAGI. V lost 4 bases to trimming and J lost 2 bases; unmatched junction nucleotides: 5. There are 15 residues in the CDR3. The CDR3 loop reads CASSSQREGTYEQYF. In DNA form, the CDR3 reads TGTGCCAGCAGTTCCCAGCGGGAGGGAACCTACGAGCAGTACTTC.

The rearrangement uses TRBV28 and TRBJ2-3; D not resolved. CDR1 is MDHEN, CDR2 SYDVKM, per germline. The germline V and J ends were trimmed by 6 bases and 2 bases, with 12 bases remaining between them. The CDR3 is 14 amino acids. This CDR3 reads CASSPLLPTDTQYF. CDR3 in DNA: TGTGCCAGCAGCCCCCTCCTCCCCACAGATACGCAGTATTTT.

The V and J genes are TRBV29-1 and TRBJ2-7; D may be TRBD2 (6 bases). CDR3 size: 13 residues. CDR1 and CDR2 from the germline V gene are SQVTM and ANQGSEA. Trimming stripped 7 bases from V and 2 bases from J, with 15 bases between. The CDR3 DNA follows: TGCAGCGGCACGGCGGGATCGCCCTACGAGCAGTACTTC. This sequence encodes CSGTAGSPYEQYF.

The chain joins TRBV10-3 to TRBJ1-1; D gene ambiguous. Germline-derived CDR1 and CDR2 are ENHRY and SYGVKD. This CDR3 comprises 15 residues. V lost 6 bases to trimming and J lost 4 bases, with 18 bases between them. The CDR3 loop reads CAISGGTGWGTEAFF. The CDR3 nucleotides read TGTGCCATCAGCGGCGGAACCGGCTGGGGCACTGAAGCTTTCTTT.

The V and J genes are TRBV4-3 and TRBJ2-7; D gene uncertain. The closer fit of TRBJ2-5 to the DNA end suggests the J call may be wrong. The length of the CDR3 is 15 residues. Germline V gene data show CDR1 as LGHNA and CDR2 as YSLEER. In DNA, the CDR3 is TGCGCCAGCAGCCAAGCGGTGGCTAGTGGTGAGACCCAGTACTTC. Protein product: CASSQAVASGETQYF.

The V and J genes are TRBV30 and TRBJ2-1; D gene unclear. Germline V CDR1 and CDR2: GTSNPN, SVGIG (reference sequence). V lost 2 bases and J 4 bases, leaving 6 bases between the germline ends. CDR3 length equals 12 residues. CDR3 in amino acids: CAWSFGYNEQFF. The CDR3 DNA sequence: TGTGCCTGGAGTTTTGGGTACAATGAGCAGTTCTTC.

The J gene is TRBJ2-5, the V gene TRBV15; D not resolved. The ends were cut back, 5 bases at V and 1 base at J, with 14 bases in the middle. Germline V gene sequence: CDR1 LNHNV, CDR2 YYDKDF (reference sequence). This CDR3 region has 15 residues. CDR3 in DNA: TGTGCCACCAGCGATCCCAATGGCGGCCAAGAGACCCAGTACTTC. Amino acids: CATSDPNGGQETQYF. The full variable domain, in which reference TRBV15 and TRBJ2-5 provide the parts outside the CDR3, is DAMVIQNPRYQVTQFGKPVTLSCSQTLNHNVMYWYQQKSSQAPKLLFHYYDKDFNNEADTPDNFQSRRPNTSFCFLDIRSPGLGDTAMYLCATSDPNGGQETQYFGPGTRLLVL.

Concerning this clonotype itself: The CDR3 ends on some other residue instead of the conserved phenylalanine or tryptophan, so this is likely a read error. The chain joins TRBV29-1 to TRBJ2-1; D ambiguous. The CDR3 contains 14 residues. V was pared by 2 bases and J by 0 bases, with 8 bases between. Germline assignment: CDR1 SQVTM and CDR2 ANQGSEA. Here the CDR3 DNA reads TGCAGCGTTGAAAGGCGAAACTCCTACAATGAGCAGTTCCTC. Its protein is CSVERRNSYNEQFL.

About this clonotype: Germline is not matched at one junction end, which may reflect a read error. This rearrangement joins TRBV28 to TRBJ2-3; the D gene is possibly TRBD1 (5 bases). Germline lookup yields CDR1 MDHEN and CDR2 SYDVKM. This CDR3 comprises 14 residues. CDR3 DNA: TGTGTCAGCAGTCAAAGACAGCTACAAGATACGCAGTATTTT. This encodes CVSSQRQLQDTQYF.

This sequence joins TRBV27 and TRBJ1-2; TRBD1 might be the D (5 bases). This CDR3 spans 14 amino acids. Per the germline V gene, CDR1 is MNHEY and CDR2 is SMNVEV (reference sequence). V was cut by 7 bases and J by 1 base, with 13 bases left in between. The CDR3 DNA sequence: TGTGCCAGCAAGAGGACCGACAGTAACTATGGCTACACCTTC. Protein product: CASKRTDSNYGYTF.

CDR3 loop: CASSGGFGEQFF. CDR3 bases: TGTGCCAGCAGTGGGGGTTTTGGTGAGCAGTTCTTC. The chain uses TRBV6-6 and TRBJ2-1; D possibly matches TRBD1 or TRBD2 (5 bases each). Germline CDR1 MNHNY, CDR2 SVGAGI (reference sequence). The CDR3 consists of 12 residues. The V and J ends lost 5 bases and 9 bases respectively, with 11 bases between them.

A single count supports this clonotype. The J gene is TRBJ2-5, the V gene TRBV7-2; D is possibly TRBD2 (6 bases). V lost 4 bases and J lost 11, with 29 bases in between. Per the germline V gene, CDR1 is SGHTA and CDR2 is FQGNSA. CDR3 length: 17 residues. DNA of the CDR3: TGTGCCAGCAGCTCACTAGCTCTCCAGGGCAGCCACAATGAGCAGTACTTC. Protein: CASSSLALQGSHNEQYF.

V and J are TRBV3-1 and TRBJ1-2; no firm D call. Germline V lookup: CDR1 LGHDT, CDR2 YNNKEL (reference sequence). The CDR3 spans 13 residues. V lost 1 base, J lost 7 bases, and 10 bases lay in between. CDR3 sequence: CASSQATTSGYTF. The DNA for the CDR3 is TGTGCCAGCAGCCAAGCGACTACGAGTGGCTACACCTTC.

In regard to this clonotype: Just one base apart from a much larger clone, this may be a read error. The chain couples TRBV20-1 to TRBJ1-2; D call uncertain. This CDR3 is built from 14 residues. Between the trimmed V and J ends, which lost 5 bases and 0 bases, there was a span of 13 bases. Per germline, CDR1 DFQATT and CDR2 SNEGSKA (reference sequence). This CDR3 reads CSAGGRTANYGYTF. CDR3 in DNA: TGCAGTGCTGGAGGAAGAACAGCTAACTATGGCTACACCTTC.

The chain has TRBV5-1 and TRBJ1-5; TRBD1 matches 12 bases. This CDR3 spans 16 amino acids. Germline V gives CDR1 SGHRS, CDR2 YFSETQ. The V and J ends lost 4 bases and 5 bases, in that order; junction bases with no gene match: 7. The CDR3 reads CASSGGTGGADQPQHF. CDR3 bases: TGCGCCAGCAGCGGGGGGACAGGGGGCGCAGATCAGCCCCAGCATTTT.